This is a list of T cell receptor beta chains from one sample in a study of T cells after yellow fever vaccination. TCRdb re-called the 5' RACE reads with MiXCR, one entry per CDR3 protein. The sample has around 49,000 distinct CDR3 sequences, almost 7% seen once. The specimen comprised CD8+ T cells not binding an NS4B(214-222) dextramer, sorted from PBMCs, sampled 45 days after the yellow fever booster vaccination. Source of these receptors: a man aged 25 to 40 who received the YFV17D yellow fever vaccine. The CDR3 runs from the conserved cysteine through the conserved F or W. A D gene is named only where the DNA matches it firmly. Rows may omit the clone size; those that give it use once, few, many or a size class.

abundance: many; len: 15; d_gene: NA; j_gene: TRBJ2-1; v_gene: TRBV6-5; CDR3nt: TGTGCCAGCAGTTACTACCAGGGAACCTACAATGAGCAGTTCTTC; CDR3aa: CASSYYQGTYNEQFF
abundance: NA; len: 13; d_gene: NA; j_gene: TRBJ1-1; v_gene: TRBV20-1; CDR3nt: TGCAGTGCATGCCCTCTTATGAACACTGAAGCTTTCTTT; CDR3aa: CSACPLMNTEAFF
abundance: few; len: 11; d_gene: NA; j_gene: TRBJ1-2; v_gene: TRBV29-1; CDR3nt: TGCAGCGTTGCGGCAGGGCAGGGCTACACCTTC; CDR3aa: CSVAAGQGYTF
abundance: many; len: 14; d_gene: NA; j_gene: TRBJ1-6; v_gene: TRBV28; CDR3nt: TGTGCCAGCAGGGGTACAGGTCATAATTCACCCCTCCACTTT; CDR3aa: CASRGTGHNSPLHF
abundance: many; len: 17; d_gene: NA; j_gene: TRBJ2-1; v_gene: TRBV7-8; CDR3nt: TGTGCCAGCAGCCTAAGTCGTAACGGGGGATATAACAATGAGCAGTTCTTC; CDR3aa: CASSLSRNGGYNNEQFF
abundance: many; len: 17; d_gene: TRBD1; j_gene: TRBJ2-3; v_gene: TRBV12-3/TRBV12-4; CDR3nt: TGTGCCAGCAGCACCAGGGGGCCAGGGGTTAACAGCGATACGCAGTATTTT; CDR3aa: CASSTRGPGVNSDTQYF
abundance: NA; len: 18; d_gene: TRBD2; j_gene: TRBJ2-1; v_gene: TRBV23-1; CDR3nt: TGCGCCAGCAGTCAAGGGACTAGCGGGAGGGCCATGGGCAATGAGCAGTTCTTC; CDR3aa: CASSQGTSGRAMGNEQFF
abundance: many; len: 16; d_gene: NA; j_gene: TRBJ2-1; v_gene: TRBV7-6; CDR3nt: TGTGCCAGCAGCTTAGCAACCGGCTTCTCCTACAATGAGCAGTTCTTC; CDR3aa: CASSLATGFSYNEQFF
abundance: many; len: 16; d_gene: TRBD1; j_gene: TRBJ2-7; v_gene: TRBV6-5; CDR3nt: TGTGCCAGCAGCTGGGGGACAGGCCCACCCACTTACGAGCAGTACTTC; CDR3aa: CASSWGTGPPTYEQYF
abundance: many; len: 12; d_gene: NA; j_gene: TRBJ2-1; v_gene: TRBV7-2; CDR3nt: TGTGCCAGCAGTCCGGGAAGGGCTGAGCAGTTCTTC; CDR3aa: CASSPGRAEQFF
abundance: many; len: 15; d_gene: NA; j_gene: TRBJ2-6; v_gene: TRBV29-1; CDR3nt: TGCAGCGTTGAAGATTTGCGCTCTGGGGCCAACGTCCTGACTTTC; CDR3aa: CSVEDLRSGANVLTF
abundance: NA; len: 15; d_gene: NA; j_gene: TRBJ2-7; v_gene: TRBV20-1; CDR3nt: TGCAGTGCTGGGATTGGGTTCGTTGGCTCCTACGAGCAGTACTTC; CDR3aa: CSAGIGFVGSYEQYF
abundance: NA; len: 13; d_gene: NA; j_gene: TRBJ2-2; v_gene: TRBV20-1; CDR3nt: TGCAGTGCTACCCAAACTAGCACCGGGGAGCTGTTTTTT; CDR3aa: CSATQTSTGELFF
abundance: many; len: 15; d_gene: TRBD2; j_gene: TRBJ2-3; v_gene: TRBV28; CDR3nt: TGTGCCAGCAGTCACCAGCGGGAAAGCACAGATACGCAGTATTTT; CDR3aa: CASSHQRESTDTQYF
abundance: many; len: 15; d_gene: TRBD2; j_gene: TRBJ2-3; v_gene: TRBV11-2; CDR3nt: TGTGCCAGCAGCGCTACTAGCGGGAGCTTAGATACGCAGTATTTT; CDR3aa: CASSATSGSLDTQYF
abundance: many; len: 14; d_gene: NA; j_gene: TRBJ2-3; v_gene: TRBV4-3; CDR3nt: TGCGCCAGCAGCCAAGGGGAACTACCTAGTACGCAGTATTTT; CDR3aa: CASSQGELPSTQYF
abundance: medium-sized; len: 14; d_gene: TRBD2; j_gene: TRBJ2-3; v_gene: TRBV29-1; CDR3nt: TGCAGCGTTGAGGAGGGAGGGGGCACAGATACGCAGTATTTT; CDR3aa: CSVEEGGGTDTQYF
abundance: many; len: 15; d_gene: TRBD1; j_gene: TRBJ1-2; v_gene: TRBV3-1; CDR3nt: TGTGCCAGCAGCCAAGTTTGGACAGGGTGGCATGGCTACACCTTC; CDR3aa: CASSQVWTGWHGYTF
abundance: many; len: 15; d_gene: NA; j_gene: TRBJ2-3; v_gene: TRBV4-3; CDR3nt: TGCGCCAGCAGCACAAGACAAGGGGCCACAGATACGCAGTATTTT; CDR3aa: CASSTRQGATDTQYF
abundance: NA; len: 19; d_gene: TRBD2; j_gene: TRBJ2-5; v_gene: TRBV11-2; CDR3nt: TGTGCCAGCAGCCCCCTGGGCACCCGGACTAGCGGGGTCCAAGAGACCCAGTACTTC; CDR3aa: CASSPLGTRTSGVQETQYF
abundance: many; len: 13; d_gene: TRBD1; j_gene: TRBJ2-2; v_gene: TRBV29-1; CDR3nt: TGCAGCGTGCCCGGGACAGCTTTGAGGGAGCTGTTTTTT; CDR3aa: CSVPGTALRELFF
abundance: many; len: 14; d_gene: NA; j_gene: TRBJ2-2; v_gene: TRBV12-3/TRBV12-4; CDR3nt: TGTGCCAGCACCCCTTTGGGGAACACCGGGGAGCTGTTTTTT; CDR3aa: CASTPLGNTGELFF
abundance: many; len: 17; d_gene: NA; j_gene: TRBJ1-1; v_gene: TRBV6-5; CDR3nt: TGTGCCAGCAGTTACTCTATTTATGTCTACCTCAAAGGTGAAGCTTTCTTT; CDR3aa: CASSYSIYVYLKGEAFF
abundance: many; len: 16; d_gene: NA; j_gene: TRBJ2-5; v_gene: TRBV21-1; CDR3nt: TGTGCCAGAGCCGGGGAGGGGGAGAAGTACCAAGAGACCCAGTACTTC; CDR3aa: CARAGEGEKYQETQYF
abundance: many; len: 15; d_gene: TRBD2; j_gene: TRBJ2-1; v_gene: TRBV4-3; CDR3nt: TGCGCCAGCAGCCAAGAGAGACTAGCGGGAGACGAGCAGTTCTTC; CDR3aa: CASSQERLAGDEQFF
abundance: many; len: 18; d_gene: TRBD1; j_gene: TRBJ2-6; v_gene: TRBV12-3/TRBV12-4; CDR3nt: TGTGCCAGCAGTTTAGGGGCAGGGGGCGCGTCTGGGGCCAACGTCCTGACTTTC; CDR3aa: CASSLGAGGASGANVLTF
abundance: many; len: 12; d_gene: NA; j_gene: TRBJ2-2; v_gene: TRBV4-2; CDR3nt: TGTGCCAGCAGCCTAACCACCGGGGAGCTGTTTTTT; CDR3aa: CASSLTTGELFF
abundance: NA; len: 11; d_gene: NA; j_gene: TRBJ1-5; v_gene: TRBV21-1; CDR3nt: TGTGCCAGCCTTCCTCGCCGTCGCCAGCATTTT; CDR3aa: CASLPRRRQHF
abundance: NA; len: 16; d_gene: NA; j_gene: TRBJ1-5; v_gene: TRBV4-1; CDR3nt: TGCGCCAGCAGCCAAGAAGGGATGGGAGGTAATCAGCCCCAGCATTTT; CDR3aa: CASSQEGMGGNQPQHF
abundance: many; len: 14; d_gene: NA; j_gene: TRBJ2-5; v_gene: TRBV5-6; CDR3nt: TGTGCCAGCAGCTTGGCGGGCGAGTCGGAGACCCAGTACTTC; CDR3aa: CASSLAGESETQYF
abundance: many; len: 16; d_gene: NA; j_gene: TRBJ2-7; v_gene: TRBV27; CDR3nt: TGTGCCAGCAGTTTATCGGGGGCTCAGAGCTCCTACGAGCAGTACTTC; CDR3aa: CASSLSGAQSSYEQYF
abundance: many; len: 14; d_gene: NA; j_gene: TRBJ2-2; v_gene: TRBV7-2; CDR3nt: TGTGCCAGCAGCTTAGAGGGGTACACCGGGGAGCTGTTTTTT; CDR3aa: CASSLEGYTGELFF
abundance: many; len: 14; d_gene: TRBD1; j_gene: TRBJ1-4; v_gene: TRBV12-3/TRBV12-4; CDR3nt: TGTGCCAGCAGTCCGGGACAGACTAATGAAAAACTGTTTTTT; CDR3aa: CASSPGQTNEKLFF
abundance: many; len: 12; d_gene: NA; j_gene: TRBJ1-2; v_gene: TRBV7-9; CDR3nt: TGTGCCAGCAGCTCCCCTCGTGGAGACTACACCTTC; CDR3aa: CASSSPRGDYTF
abundance: many; len: 15; d_gene: TRBD2; j_gene: TRBJ2-3; v_gene: TRBV6-5; CDR3nt: TGTGCCAGCAGCGGGACTAGCGGATACACAGATACGCAGTATTTT; CDR3aa: CASSGTSGYTDTQYF
abundance: many; len: 15; d_gene: NA; j_gene: TRBJ2-5; v_gene: TRBV19; CDR3nt: TGTGCCAGTAGTATACTCGAGCCCGGAGCGGAGACCCAGTACTTC; CDR3aa: CASSILEPGAETQYF
abundance: many; len: 16; d_gene: TRBD1; j_gene: TRBJ2-2; v_gene: TRBV7-2; CDR3nt: TGTGCCAGCAGCCCAGGGGACGAGGGGGCCTACGGGGAGCTGTTTTTT; CDR3aa: CASSPGDEGAYGELFF
abundance: many; len: 15; d_gene: TRBD1; j_gene: TRBJ1-1; v_gene: TRBV5-1; CDR3nt: TGCGCCAGCAGCGCCGGGACAGGGTTGAACACTGAAGCTTTCTTT; CDR3aa: CASSAGTGLNTEAFF
abundance: NA; len: 15; d_gene: TRBD2; j_gene: TRBJ2-3; v_gene: TRBV20-1; CDR3nt: TGCAGTGCTAGAGACCCTAGCGGGTACACAGATACGCAGTATTTT; CDR3aa: CSARDPSGYTDTQYF
abundance: few; len: 13; d_gene: NA; j_gene: TRBJ2-7; v_gene: TRBV27; CDR3nt: TGTGCCAGCAGCCTCACCGTAACCTACGAGCAGTACTTC; CDR3aa: CASSLTVTYEQYF
abundance: many; len: 18; d_gene: TRBD1; j_gene: TRBJ1-1; v_gene: TRBV11-3; CDR3nt: TGTGCCAGCAGCTTATGGAGCGGGACAGGGGGACTGAACACTGAAGCTTTCTTT; CDR3aa: CASSLWSGTGGLNTEAFF
abundance: NA; len: 15; d_gene: NA; j_gene: TRBJ1-1; v_gene: TRBV6-5; CDR3nt: TGTGCCAGCAGTTACATGGTGGGGCCGCGGGTCGAAGCTTTCTTT; CDR3aa: CASSYMVGPRVEAFF
abundance: few; len: 17; d_gene: NA; j_gene: TRBJ2-2; v_gene: TRBV9; CDR3nt: TGTGCCAGCAGCGTAAGGGATTCCGTCGTGAACACCGGGGAGCTGTTTTTT; CDR3aa: CASSVRDSVVNTGELFF
abundance: few; len: 20; d_gene: TRBD2; j_gene: TRBJ2-7; v_gene: TRBV4-2; CDR3nt: TGTGCCGCAACAGGAGAGGGGGCGAAGACTAGCGGGCCCCCAGTTCTCGAGCAGTACTTC; CDR3aa: CAATGEGAKTSGPPVLEQYF
abundance: many; len: 13; d_gene: NA; j_gene: TRBJ1-6; v_gene: TRBV5-1; CDR3nt: TGCGCCAGCAGCTTGGACTCGGGTTCACCCCTCCACTTT; CDR3aa: CASSLDSGSPLHF
abundance: many; len: 12; d_gene: NA; j_gene: TRBJ2-1; v_gene: TRBV2; CDR3nt: TGTGCCAGCAGTGAACTAGGGAATGAGCAGTTCTTC; CDR3aa: CASSELGNEQFF
abundance: many; len: 16; d_gene: TRBD1; j_gene: TRBJ2-2; v_gene: TRBV19; CDR3nt: TGTGCCAGTAGTATGACAGGGGGCCGAGGCACCGGGGAGCTGTTTTTT; CDR3aa: CASSMTGGRGTGELFF
abundance: many; len: 15; d_gene: NA; j_gene: TRBJ1-1; v_gene: TRBV19; CDR3nt: TGTGCCAGTAGTACCCCCGCAGTGCTGAACACTGAAGCTTTCTTT; CDR3aa: CASSTPAVLNTEAFF
abundance: many; len: 14; d_gene: NA; j_gene: TRBJ2-2; v_gene: TRBV7-3; CDR3nt: TGTGCCAGCAGCTCCCGGGTCAACACCGGGGAGCTGTTTTTT; CDR3aa: CASSSRVNTGELFF
abundance: many; len: 13; d_gene: NA; j_gene: TRBJ2-7; v_gene: TRBV20-1; CDR3nt: TGCAGTGCTAGGGACACCTTATCCTACGAGCAGTACTTC; CDR3aa: CSARDTLSYEQYF
abundance: many; len: 14; d_gene: NA; j_gene: TRBJ2-2; v_gene: TRBV5-1; CDR3nt: TGCGCCAGCAGCTTGACAGTAAACACCGGGGAGCTGTTTTTT; CDR3aa: CASSLTVNTGELFF
abundance: many; len: 15; d_gene: TRBD2; j_gene: TRBJ2-1; v_gene: TRBV2; CDR3nt: TGTGCAACAGCGGTGGGACTAGCGGCCTACAATGAGCAGTTCTTC; CDR3aa: CATAVGLAAYNEQFF
abundance: many; len: 15; d_gene: TRBD1; j_gene: TRBJ2-7; v_gene: TRBV5-1; CDR3nt: TGCGCCAGCAGCTTGAAGGGACAGGCATCCTACGAGCAGTACTTC; CDR3aa: CASSLKGQASYEQYF
abundance: few; len: 13; d_gene: NA; j_gene: TRBJ2-7; v_gene: TRBV28; CDR3nt: TGTGCCAGCAGCCGCGGCGAGAATAGCGAGCAGTACTTC; CDR3aa: CASSRGENSEQYF
abundance: many; len: 14; d_gene: NA; j_gene: TRBJ2-7; v_gene: TRBV5-1; CDR3nt: TGCGCCAGCAGCTTGGACAGCTTCGCCTACGAGCAGTACTTC; CDR3aa: CASSLDSFAYEQYF
abundance: many; len: 14; d_gene: NA; j_gene: TRBJ2-7; v_gene: TRBV11-2; CDR3nt: TGTGCCAGCAGCTTACCCGCCTCGGGCTACGAGCAGTACTTC; CDR3aa: CASSLPASGYEQYF
abundance: many; len: 14; d_gene: NA; j_gene: TRBJ2-5; v_gene: TRBV24-1; CDR3nt: TGTGCCACCAGTGATCCGGGTGAGGACGAGACCCAGTACTTC; CDR3aa: CATSDPGEDETQYF
abundance: many; len: 13; d_gene: NA; j_gene: TRBJ2-7; v_gene: TRBV24-1; CDR3nt: TGTGCCACCAGTGATTTTCTGCGGGGCGAGCAGTACTTC; CDR3aa: CATSDFLRGEQYF
abundance: few; len: 15; d_gene: NA; j_gene: TRBJ1-4; v_gene: TRBV11-2; CDR3nt: TGTGCCAGCAGCTTAGTTGGTAGGGAGGATGAAAAACTGTTTTTT; CDR3aa: CASSLVGREDEKLFF